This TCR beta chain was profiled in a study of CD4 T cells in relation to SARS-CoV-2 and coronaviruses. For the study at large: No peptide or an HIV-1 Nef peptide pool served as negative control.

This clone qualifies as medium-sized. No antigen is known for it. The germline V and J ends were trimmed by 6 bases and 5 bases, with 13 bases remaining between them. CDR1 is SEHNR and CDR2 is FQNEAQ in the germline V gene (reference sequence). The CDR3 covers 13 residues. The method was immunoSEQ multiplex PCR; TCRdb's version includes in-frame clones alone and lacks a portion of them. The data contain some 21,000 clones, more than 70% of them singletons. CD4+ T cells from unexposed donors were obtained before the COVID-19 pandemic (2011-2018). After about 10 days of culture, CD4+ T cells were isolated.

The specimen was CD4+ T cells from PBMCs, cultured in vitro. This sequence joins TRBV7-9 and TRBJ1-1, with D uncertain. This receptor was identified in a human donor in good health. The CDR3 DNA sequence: TGTGCCAGCAGTTACATGAGTGGAACTGAAGCTTTCTTT. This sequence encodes CASSYMSGTEAFF.